The source of this T cell receptor (beta chain) is a study of control samples from healthy donors and cancer patients. Generated by immunoSEQ multiplex PCR, the TCRdb table keeps only in-frame clones and is missing some. The top ten clones hold around 6.8% of a sample with about 410,000 clones, 75% to 95% of them seen once. The CDR3 covers 14 residues. The V segment lost 6 bases and the J segment 4 bases; nucleotides outside the gene matches: 7. CDR1 LNHDA and CDR2 SQIVND come from the germline V gene (reference sequence). The receptor was isolated from a man aged 35 to 55 with head and neck cancer. Material: PBMCs. V usage is TRBV19 and J usage is TRBJ1-2, with 8 bases fitting TRBD1. The CDR3 here is CASSTTGDVYGYTF. The CDR3, as DNA: TGTGCCAGTAGCACGACAGGGGACGTCTATGGCTACACCTTC.